This note documents a single T cell receptor (beta chain) sequence. These data are taken from a study of T cell responses to AZD1222 COVID-19 vaccine. The germline gives CDR1 LNHDA, CDR2 SQIVND (reference sequence). Trimming took 5 bases from V and 1 from J, leaving 11 bases between them. This CDR3 contains 14 residues. TCRdb keeps only in-frame clones here, not all; method: immunoSEQ multiplex PCR. The sample has about 96,000 clones, roughly nine tenths seen once. The rearrangement joins TRBV19 to TRBJ1-1, with D tentatively TRBD1 (6 bases). The input for sequencing was peripheral blood, taken on day 0 of AZD1222 vaccination. The receptor's source is an adult in good health. CDR3 sequence (DNA): TGTGCCAGTAGTCCTGACAGGTCGAACACTGAAGCTTTCTTT. Translation: CASSPDRSNTEAFF.